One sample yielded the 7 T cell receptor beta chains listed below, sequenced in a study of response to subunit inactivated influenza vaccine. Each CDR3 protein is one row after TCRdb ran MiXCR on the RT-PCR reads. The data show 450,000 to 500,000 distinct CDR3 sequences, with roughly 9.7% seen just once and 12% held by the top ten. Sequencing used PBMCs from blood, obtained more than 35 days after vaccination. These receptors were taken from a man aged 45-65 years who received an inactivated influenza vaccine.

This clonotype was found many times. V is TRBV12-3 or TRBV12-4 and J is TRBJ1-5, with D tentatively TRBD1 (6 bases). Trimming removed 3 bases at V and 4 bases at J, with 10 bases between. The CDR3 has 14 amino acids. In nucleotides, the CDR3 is TGTGCCAGCAGTTTTTGGGGGGCGAATCAGCCCCAGCATTTT. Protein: CASSFWGANQPQHF.

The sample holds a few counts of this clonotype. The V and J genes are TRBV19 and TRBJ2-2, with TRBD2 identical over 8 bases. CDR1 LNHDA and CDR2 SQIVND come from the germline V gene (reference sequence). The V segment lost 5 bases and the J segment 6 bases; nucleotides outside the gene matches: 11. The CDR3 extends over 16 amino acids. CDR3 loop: CASSPRVAGWSGELFF. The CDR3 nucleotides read TGTGCCAGTAGTCCCCGGGTAGCGGGATGGTCCGGGGAGCTGTTTTTT.

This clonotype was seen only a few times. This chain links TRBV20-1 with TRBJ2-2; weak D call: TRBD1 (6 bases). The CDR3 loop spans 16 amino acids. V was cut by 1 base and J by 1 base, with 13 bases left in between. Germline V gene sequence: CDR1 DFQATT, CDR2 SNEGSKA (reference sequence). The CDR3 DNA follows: TGCAGTGCTAGAGCCGCTGGACAGATGAACACCGGGGAGCTGTTTTTT. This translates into CSARAAGQMNTGELFF.

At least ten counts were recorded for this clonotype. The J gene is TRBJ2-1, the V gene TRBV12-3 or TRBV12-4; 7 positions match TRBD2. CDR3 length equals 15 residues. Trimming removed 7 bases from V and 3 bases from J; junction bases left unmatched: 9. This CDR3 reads CASKQAGSDYNEQFF. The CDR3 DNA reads TGTGCCAGCAAACAAGCGGGGTCAGACTACAATGAGCAGTTCTTC.

The CDR3 DNA sequence: TGTGCCAGCAACTTCGGGGGCATTAGCACAGATACGCAGTATTTT. Amino acid sequence: CASNFGGISTDTQYF. V gene TRBV12-3 or TRBV12-4 combines with J gene TRBJ2-3; the D gene could be TRBD1 or TRBD2 (6 bases each). The CDR3 extends over 15 amino acids. Trimming took 7 bases from V and 0 from J, leaving 14 bases between them.

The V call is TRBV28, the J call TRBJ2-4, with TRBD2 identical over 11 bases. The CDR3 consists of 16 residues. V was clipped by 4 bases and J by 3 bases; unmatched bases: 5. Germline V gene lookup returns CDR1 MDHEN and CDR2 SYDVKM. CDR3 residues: CASSSLLAGVKNIQYF. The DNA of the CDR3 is TGTGCCAGCAGTTCACTACTAGCGGGGGTCAAAAACATTCAGTACTTC.

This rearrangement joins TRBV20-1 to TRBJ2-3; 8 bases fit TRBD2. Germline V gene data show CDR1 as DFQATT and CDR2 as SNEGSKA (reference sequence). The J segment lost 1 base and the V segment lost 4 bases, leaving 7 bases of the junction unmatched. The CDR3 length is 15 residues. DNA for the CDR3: TGCAGTGCTAAAATGGCTAGCGGGCGCACAGATACGCAGTATTTT. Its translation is CSAKMASGRTDTQYF.